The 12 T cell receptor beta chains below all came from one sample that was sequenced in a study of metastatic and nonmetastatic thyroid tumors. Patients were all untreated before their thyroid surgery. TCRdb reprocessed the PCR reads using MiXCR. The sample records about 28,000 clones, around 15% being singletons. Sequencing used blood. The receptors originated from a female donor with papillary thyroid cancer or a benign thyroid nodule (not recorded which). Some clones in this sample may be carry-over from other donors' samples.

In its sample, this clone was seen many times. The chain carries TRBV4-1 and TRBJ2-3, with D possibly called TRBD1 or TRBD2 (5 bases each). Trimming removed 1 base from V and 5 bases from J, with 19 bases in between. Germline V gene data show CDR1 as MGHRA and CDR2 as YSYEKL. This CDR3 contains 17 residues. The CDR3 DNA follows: TGCGCCAGCAGCCAAGTGACCACTAGGGGCGTAGGAGATACGCAGTATTTT. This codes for CASSQVTTRGVGDTQYF.

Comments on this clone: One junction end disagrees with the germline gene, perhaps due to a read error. The CDR3 here is CPSSLSGGLAFF. For the CDR3, the DNA is TGCCCCAGTTCCTTATCAGGGGGTCTGGCTTTCTTT. The chain is built from TRBV28 and TRBJ1-1; 7 bases are a match to TRBD1. There are 12 residues in the CDR3. Per the germline V gene, CDR1 is MDHEN and CDR2 is SYDVKM.

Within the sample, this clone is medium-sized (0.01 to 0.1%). The CDR3 sequence: CASSARQGAGYGYTF. CDR3 DNA: TGTGCCAGCAGTGCCAGACAGGGGGCTGGCTATGGCTACACCTTC. The chain links TRBV27 to TRBJ1-2; 10 positions match TRBD1. The CDR3 consists of 15 residues. Germline values: CDR1 MNHEY, CDR2 SMNVEV (reference sequence). Trimming at V came to 5 bases and at J to 4 bases, leaving 7 bases not matched to a gene.

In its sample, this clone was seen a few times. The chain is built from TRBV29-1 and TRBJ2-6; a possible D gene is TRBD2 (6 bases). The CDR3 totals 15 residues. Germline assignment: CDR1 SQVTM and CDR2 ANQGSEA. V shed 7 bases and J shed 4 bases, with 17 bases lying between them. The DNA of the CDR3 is TGCAGCGGTACCACCAGGGAGGACGGGGCCAACGTCCTGACTTTC. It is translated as CSGTTREDGANVLTF.

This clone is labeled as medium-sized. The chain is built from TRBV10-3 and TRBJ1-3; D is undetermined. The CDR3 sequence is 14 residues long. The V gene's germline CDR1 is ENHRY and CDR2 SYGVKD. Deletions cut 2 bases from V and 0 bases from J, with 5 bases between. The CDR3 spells CAISEPRSGNTIYF. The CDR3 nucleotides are TGTGCCATCAGTGAGCCCCGCTCTGGAAACACCATATATTTT.

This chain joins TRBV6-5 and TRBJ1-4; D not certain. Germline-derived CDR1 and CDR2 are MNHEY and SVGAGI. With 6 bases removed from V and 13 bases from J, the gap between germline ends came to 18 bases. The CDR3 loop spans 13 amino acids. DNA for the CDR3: TGTGCCAGCAGGTGGACGGCCTTTAGCGGACTGTTTTTT. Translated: CASRWTAFSGLFF.

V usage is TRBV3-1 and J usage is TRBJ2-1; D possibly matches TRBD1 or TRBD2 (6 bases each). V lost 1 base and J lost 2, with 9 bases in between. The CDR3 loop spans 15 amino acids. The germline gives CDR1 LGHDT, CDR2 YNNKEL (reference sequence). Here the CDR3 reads CASSQARGPYNEQFF. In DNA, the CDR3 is TGTGCCAGCAGCCAAGCTCGGGGGCCCTACAATGAGCAGTTCTTC.

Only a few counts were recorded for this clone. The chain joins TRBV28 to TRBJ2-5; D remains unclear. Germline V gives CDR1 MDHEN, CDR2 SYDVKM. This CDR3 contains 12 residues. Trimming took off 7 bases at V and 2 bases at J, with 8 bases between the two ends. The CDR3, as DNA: TGTGCCAGCATCGGCGGTCAAGAGACCCAGTACTTC. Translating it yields CASIGGQETQYF.

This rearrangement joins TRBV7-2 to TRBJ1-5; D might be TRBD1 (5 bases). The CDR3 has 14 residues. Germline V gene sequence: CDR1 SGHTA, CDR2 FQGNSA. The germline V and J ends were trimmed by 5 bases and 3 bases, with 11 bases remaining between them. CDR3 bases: TGTGCCAGCAGCGCAGGGTTGAACAATCAGCCCCAGCATTTT. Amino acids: CASSAGLNNQPQHF. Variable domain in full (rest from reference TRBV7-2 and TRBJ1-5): GAGVSQSPSNKVTEKGKDVELRCDPISGHTALYWYRQSLGQGLEFLIYFQGNSAPDKSGLPSDRFSAERTGGSVSTLTIQRTQQEDSAVYLCASSAGLNNQPQHFGDGTRLSIL.

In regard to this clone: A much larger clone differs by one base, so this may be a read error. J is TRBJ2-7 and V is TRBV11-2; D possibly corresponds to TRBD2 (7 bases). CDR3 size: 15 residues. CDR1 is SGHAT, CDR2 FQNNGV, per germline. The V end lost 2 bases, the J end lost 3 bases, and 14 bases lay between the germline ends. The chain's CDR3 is CASSLNTGGRYEQYF. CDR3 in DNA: TGTGCCAGCAGCTTAAATACCGGGGGGCGCTACGAGCAGTACTTC.

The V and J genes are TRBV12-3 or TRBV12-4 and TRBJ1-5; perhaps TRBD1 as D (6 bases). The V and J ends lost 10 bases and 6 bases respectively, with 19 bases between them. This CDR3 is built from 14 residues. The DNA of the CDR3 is TGTGCCACCCAAGGGGGGGGATTGAGTCAGCCCCAGCATTTT. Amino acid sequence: CATQGGGLSQPQHF.

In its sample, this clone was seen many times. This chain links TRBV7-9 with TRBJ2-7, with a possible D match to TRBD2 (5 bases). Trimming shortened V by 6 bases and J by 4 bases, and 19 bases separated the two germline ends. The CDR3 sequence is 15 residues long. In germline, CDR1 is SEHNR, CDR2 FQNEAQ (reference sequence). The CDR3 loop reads CASSPGKTPTYEQYF. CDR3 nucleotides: TGTGCCAGCAGTCCCGGGAAGACACCCACTTACGAGCAGTACTTC.